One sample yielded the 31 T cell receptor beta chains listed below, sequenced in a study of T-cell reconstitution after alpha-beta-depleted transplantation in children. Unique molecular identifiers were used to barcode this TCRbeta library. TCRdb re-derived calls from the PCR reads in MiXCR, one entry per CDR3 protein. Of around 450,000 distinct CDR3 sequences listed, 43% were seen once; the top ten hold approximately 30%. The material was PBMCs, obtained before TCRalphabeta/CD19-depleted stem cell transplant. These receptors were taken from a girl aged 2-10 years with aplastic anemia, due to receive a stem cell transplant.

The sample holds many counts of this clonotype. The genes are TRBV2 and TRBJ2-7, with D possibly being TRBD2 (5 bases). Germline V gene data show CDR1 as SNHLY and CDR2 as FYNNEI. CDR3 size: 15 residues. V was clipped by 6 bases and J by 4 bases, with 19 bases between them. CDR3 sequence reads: CASSAAAGLRYEQYF. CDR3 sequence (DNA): TGTGCCAGCAGCGCAGCCGCCGGACTTAGGTACGAGCAGTACTTC.

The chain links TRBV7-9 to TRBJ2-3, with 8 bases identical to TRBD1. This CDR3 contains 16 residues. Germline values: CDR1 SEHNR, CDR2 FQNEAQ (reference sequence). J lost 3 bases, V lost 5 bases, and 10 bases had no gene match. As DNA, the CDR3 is TGTGCCAGCAGCGCCAACAGGGGGGTTTGGACAGATACGCAGTATTTT. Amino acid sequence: CASSANRGVWTDTQYF.

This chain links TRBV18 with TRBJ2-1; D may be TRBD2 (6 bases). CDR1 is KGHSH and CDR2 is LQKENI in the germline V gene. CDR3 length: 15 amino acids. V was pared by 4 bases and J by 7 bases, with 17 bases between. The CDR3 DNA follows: TGTGCCAGCTCACTTACGGGGCTAGCGAAGAATGAGCAGTTCTTC. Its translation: CASSLTGLAKNEQFF.

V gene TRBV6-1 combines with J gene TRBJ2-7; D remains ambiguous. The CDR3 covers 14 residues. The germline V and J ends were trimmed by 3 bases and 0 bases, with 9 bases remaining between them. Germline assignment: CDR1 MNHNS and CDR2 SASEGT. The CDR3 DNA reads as TGTGCCAGCAGTGATGGGCCAGTCTCCTACGAGCAGTACTTC. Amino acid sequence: CASSDGPVSYEQYF.

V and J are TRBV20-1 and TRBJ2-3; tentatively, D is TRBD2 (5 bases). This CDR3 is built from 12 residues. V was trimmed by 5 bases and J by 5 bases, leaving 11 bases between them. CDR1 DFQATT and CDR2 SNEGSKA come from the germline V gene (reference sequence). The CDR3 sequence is CSAAGIGDTQYF. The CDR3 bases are TGCAGTGCTGCCGGGATAGGAGATACGCAGTATTTT.

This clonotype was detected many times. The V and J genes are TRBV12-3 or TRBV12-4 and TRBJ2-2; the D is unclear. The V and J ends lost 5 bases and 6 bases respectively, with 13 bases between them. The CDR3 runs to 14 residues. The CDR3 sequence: CASSLGLWAGELFF. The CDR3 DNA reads TGTGCCAGCAGTCTAGGGTTATGGGCCGGGGAGCTGTTTTTT.

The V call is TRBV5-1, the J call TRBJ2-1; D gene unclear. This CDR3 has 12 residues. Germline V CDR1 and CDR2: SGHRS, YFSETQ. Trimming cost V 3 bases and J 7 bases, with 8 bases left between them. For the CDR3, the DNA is TGCGCCAGCAGCTCCCGTTTTAATGAGCAGTTCTTC. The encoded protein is CASSSRFNEQFF.

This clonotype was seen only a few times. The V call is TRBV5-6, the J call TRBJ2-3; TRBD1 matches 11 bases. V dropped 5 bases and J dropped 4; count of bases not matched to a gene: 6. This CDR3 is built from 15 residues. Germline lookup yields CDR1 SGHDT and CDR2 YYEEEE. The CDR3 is CASRYGTGGPDTQYF. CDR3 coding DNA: TGTGCCAGCAGGTATGGGACAGGGGGACCAGATACGCAGTATTTT.

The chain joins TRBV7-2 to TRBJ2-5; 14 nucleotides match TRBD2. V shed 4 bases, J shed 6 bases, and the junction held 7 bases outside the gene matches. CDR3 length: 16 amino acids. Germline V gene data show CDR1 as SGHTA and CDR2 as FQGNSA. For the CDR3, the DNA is TGTGCCAGCAGCTCCGAGGGACTAGCGGGAGTGAAGACCCAGTACTTC. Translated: CASSSEGLAGVKTQYF.

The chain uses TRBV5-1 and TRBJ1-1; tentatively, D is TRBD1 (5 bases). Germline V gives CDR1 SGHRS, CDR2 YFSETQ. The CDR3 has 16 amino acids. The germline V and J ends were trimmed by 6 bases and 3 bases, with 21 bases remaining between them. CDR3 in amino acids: CASKKTVSRGDTEAFF. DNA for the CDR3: TGCGCCAGCAAAAAAACGGTGTCGCGGGGCGACACTGAAGCTTTCTTT.

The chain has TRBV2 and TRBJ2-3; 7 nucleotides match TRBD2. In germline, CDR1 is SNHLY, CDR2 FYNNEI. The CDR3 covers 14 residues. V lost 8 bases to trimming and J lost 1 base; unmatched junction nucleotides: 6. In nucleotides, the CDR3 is TGTGCCAGCCGGCGGGAGTGGGGCACAGATACGCAGTATTTT. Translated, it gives CASRREWGTDTQYF.

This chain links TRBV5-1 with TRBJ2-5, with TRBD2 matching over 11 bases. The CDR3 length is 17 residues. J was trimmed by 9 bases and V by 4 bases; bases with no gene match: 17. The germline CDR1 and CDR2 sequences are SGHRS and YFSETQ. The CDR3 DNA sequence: TGCGCCAGCAGCCCCCGAGGCACTAGCGGGAGCGGGGGGGCCCAGTACTTC. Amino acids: CASSPRGTSGSGGAQYF.

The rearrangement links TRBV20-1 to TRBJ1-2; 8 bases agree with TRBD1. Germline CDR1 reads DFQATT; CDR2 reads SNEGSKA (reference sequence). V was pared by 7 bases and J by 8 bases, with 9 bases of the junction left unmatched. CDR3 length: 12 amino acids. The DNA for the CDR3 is TGCAGTGTTAGCCGGACAGGGAGGGGCTACACCTTC. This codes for CSVSRTGRGYTF.

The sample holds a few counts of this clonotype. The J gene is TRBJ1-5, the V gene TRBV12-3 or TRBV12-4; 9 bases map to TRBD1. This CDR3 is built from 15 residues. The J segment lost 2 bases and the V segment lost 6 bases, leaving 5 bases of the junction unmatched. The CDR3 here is CASRDRGVGNQPQHF. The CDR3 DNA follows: TGTGCCAGCAGGGACAGGGGAGTCGGCAATCAGCCCCAGCATTTT.

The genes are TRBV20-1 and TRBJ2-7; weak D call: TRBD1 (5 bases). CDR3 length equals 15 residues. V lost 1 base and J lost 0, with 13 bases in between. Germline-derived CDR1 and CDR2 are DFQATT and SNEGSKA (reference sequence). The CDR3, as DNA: TGCAGTGCTAGAGTCGGACAAGCCCTCTCCTACGAGCAGTACTTC. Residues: CSARVGQALSYEQYF.

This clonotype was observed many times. The CDR3 DNA reads as TGTGCCAGCAGCATCGGATCTAACTATGGCTACACCTTC. Its translation: CASSIGSNYGYTF. The chain links TRBV5-6 to TRBJ1-2, with D uncertain. V was shortened by 4 bases and J by 0 bases, with 7 bases between the two germline ends. This CDR3 is built from 13 residues. Germline V gives CDR1 SGHDT, CDR2 YYEEEE.

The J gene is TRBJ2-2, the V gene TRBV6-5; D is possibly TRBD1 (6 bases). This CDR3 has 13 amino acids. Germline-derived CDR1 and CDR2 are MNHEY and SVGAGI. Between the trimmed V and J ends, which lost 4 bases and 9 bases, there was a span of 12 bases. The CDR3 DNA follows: TGTGCCAGCAGTTCTACAGGGCGAAGGGAGCTGTTTTTT. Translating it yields CASSSTGRRELFF.

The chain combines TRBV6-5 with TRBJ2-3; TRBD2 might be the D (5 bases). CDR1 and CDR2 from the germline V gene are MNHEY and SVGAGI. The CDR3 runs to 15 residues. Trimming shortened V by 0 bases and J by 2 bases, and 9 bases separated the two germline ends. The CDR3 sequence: CASSYSRGSTDTQYF. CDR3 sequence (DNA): TGTGCCAGCAGTTACTCACGGGGTTCCACAGATACGCAGTATTTT.

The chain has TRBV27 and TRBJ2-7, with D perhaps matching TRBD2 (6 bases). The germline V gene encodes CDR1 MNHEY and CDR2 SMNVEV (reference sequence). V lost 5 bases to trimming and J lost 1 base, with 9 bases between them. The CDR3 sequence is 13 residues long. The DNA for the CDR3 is TGTGCCAGCAGTGGCGGGATTTCCTACGAGCAGTACTTC. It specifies CASSGGISYEQYF.

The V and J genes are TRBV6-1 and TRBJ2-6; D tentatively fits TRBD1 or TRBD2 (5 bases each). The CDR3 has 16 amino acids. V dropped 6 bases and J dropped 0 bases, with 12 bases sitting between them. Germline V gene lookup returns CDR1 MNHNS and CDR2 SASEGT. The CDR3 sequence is CASRWDGFSGANVLTF. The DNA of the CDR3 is TGTGCCAGCAGATGGGACGGCTTCTCTGGGGCCAACGTCCTGACTTTC.

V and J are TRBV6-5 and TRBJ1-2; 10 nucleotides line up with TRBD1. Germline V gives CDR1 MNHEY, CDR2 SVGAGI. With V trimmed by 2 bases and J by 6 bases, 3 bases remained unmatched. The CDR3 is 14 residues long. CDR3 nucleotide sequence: TGTGCCAGCAGTTACGCTGACAGGGGGCATGGCTACACCTTC. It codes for CASSYADRGHGYTF.

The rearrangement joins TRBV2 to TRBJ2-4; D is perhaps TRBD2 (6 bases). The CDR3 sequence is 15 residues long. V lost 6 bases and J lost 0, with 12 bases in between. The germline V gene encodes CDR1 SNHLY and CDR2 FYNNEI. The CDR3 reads CASRGGPLAKNIQYF. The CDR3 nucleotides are TGTGCCAGCAGGGGGGGACCTTTAGCCAAAAACATTCAGTACTTC.

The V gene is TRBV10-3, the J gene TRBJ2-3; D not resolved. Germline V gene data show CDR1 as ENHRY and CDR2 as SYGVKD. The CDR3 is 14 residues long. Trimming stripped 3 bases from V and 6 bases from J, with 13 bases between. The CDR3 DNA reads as TGTGCCATCAGTGACGCGCCGACGGGTGATACGCAGTATTTT. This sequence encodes CAISDAPTGDTQYF.

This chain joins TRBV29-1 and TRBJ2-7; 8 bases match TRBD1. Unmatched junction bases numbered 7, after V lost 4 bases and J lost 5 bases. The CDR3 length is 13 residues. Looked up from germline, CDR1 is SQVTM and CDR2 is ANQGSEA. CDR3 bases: TGCAGCGTTGCAGGGGGCGAGAGGGACGAGCAGTACTTC. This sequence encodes CSVAGGERDEQYF.

CDR3 coding DNA: TGTGCCACCAGCCGGGGACAGGGGGCCTCCTACGAGCAGTACTTC. Its translation: CATSRGQGASYEQYF. The chain has TRBV15 and TRBJ2-7; TRBD1 matches at 12 bases. This CDR3 has 15 residues. Germline V lookup: CDR1 LNHNV, CDR2 YYDKDF (reference sequence). V shed 5 bases, J shed 0 bases, and the junction held 2 bases outside the gene matches.

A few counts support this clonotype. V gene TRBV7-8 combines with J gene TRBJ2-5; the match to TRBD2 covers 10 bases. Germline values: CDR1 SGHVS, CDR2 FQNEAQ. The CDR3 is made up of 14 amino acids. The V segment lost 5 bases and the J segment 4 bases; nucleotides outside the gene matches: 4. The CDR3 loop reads CASSRGLAVETQYF. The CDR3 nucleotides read TGTGCCAGCAGCAGAGGACTAGCGGTAGAGACCCAGTACTTC.

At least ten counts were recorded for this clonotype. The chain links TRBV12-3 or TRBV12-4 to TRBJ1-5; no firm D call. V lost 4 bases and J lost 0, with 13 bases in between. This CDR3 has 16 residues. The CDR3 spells CASSSVTLDSNQPQHF. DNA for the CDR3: TGTGCCAGCAGTTCGGTCACACTGGATAGCAATCAGCCCCAGCATTTT.

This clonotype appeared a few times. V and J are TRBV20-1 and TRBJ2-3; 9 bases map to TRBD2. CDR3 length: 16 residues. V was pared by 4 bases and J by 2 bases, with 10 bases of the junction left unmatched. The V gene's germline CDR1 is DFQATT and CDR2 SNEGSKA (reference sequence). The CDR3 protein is CSAIHSGSGATDTQYF. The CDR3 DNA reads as TGCAGTGCTATCCATAGCGGGAGTGGGGCCACAGATACGCAGTATTTT.

The CDR3 reads CASSPIPRSTDTQYF. In nucleotides, the CDR3 is TGTGCCAGCAGTCCCATTCCGAGAAGCACAGATACGCAGTATTTT. The V call is TRBV6-1, the J call TRBJ2-3; no definite D call. Germline V gives CDR1 MNHNS, CDR2 SASEGT. Trimming took 5 bases from V and 0 from J, leaving 12 bases between them. The CDR3 covers 15 residues.

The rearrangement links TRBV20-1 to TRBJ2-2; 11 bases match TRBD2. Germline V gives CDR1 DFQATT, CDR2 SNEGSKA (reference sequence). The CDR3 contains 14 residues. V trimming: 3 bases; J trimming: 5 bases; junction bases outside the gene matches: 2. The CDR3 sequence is CSARTSGTTGELFF. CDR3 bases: TGCAGTGCTAGGACTAGCGGGACGACCGGGGAGCTGTTTTTT.

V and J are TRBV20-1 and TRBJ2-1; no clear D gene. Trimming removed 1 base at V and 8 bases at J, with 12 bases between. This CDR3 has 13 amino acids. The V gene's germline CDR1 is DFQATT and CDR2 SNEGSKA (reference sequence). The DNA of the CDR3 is TGCAGTGCTAGAGGGGATTTCGGAGATGAGCAGTTCTTC. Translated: CSARGDFGDEQFF.